Given below is one T cell receptor beta chain in context. Its antigen is still unknown. Documented treatment: oral pan-JAK inhibitor, 5-10 mg twice daily. Isolation of CD4+ and CD8+ T cells from PBMCs was achieved by sorting. The data derive from a study of CD8+ T cells in alopecia areata. Looking at the study overall: Twice daily, treated patients received 5 to 10 mg of oral tofacitinib. Study-wide results and caveats: Because of a solitary nonresponder, the connection of baseline CD8+ expansion to response stays uncertain. In blood and scalp, many expanded lesional clones persisted during tofacitinib.

Extracted from the samples, RNA was reverse transcribed into cDNA to serve as the sequencing template. Using immunoSEQ multiplex PCR, the repertoire was profiled, and TCRdb retains in-frame clones only, with some absent. The data show around 190,000 clones, around three fifths seen once. Germline V gene lookup returns CDR1 MNHNS and CDR2 SASEGT. Trimming took 10 bases from V and 5 from J; bases not matched to a gene: 16. The CDR3 extends over 15 amino acids. V and J are TRBV6-1 and TRBJ2-5; 7 bases align to TRBD1. This TCR was sampled from a human donor with alopecia areata. The sample was CD4+ T cells sorted from blood, taken at week 24, from a patient treated with tofacitinib. The DNA for the CDR3 is TGTGCCACCCCCCGGACGACAGGGTTTGGGGAGACCCAGTACTTC. Its translation is CATPRTTGFGETQYF.